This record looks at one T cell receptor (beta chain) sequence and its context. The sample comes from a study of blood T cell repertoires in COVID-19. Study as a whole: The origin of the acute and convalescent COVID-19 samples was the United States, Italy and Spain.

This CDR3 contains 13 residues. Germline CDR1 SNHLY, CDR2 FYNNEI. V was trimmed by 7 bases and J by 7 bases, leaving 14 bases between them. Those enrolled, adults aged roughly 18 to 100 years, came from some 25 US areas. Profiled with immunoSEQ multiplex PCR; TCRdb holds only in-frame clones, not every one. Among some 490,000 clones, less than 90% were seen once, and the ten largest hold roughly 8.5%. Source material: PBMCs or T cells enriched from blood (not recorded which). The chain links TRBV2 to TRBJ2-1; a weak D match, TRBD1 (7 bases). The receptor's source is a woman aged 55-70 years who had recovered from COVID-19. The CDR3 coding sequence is TGTGCCAGCATGGAGGGGGCGCGGAATGAGCAGTTCTTC. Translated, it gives CASMEGARNEQFF.